A single sample is the source of the 32 T cell receptor beta chains below, sequenced in a study of blood T cell repertoires in COVID-19. TCRdb's table, derived via immunoSEQ multiplex PCR, lists solely in-frame clones and lacks some. The data show around 68,000 clones, approximately 91% seen once. Sequencing was done on a sample of peripheral blood. Every receptor here comes from a human donor in a cohort sampled during active COVID-19.

This rearrangement joins TRBV21-1 to TRBJ2-2; the table's D call of TRBD2 was not tested on the DNA. TRBV21-1 is noted as a pseudogene. This CDR3 contains 11 residues. DNA of the CDR3: TGTGCCAGCAGCCGGAGCGGGGAGCTGTTTTTT. This gives the protein CASSRSGELFF.

The chain uses TRBV5-8 and TRBJ2-7, with D unresolved. V gave up 7 bases and J gave up 11 bases, with 16 bases separating them. Germline assignment: CDR1 SGHTS and CDR2 YDEGEE. This CDR3 comprises 11 residues. CDR3 sequence (DNA): TGTGCCAGCCGGGTTCCATTTTTTGAGTACTTC. As protein: CASRVPFFEYF.

The chain is built from TRBV15 and TRBJ2-2, with 8 bases fitting TRBD2. Germline V gene sequence: CDR1 LNHNV, CDR2 YYDKDF (reference sequence). V was clipped by 9 bases and J by 5 bases; unmatched bases: 11. The CDR3 length is 15 residues. DNA of the CDR3: TGTGCCACAACTTTCGGGAGGGCAAAAACCGGGGAGCTGTTTTTT. This encodes CATTFGRAKTGELFF.

The chain carries TRBV18 and TRBJ2-1; the D gene is possibly TRBD1 (6 bases). This CDR3 is built from 15 residues. Germline CDR1 is KGHSH and CDR2 is LQKENI. The V end lost 8 bases, the J end lost 0 bases, and 14 bases lay between the germline ends. The CDR3 coding sequence is TGTGCCAGCCTCCCGGGACAAAGCTCCTACAATGAGCAGTTCTTC. Translation: CASLPGQSSYNEQFF.

V is TRBV19 and J is TRBJ2-2; TRBD2 matches 10 bases. CDR1 LNHDA and CDR2 SQIVND come from the germline V gene (reference sequence). This CDR3 has 16 residues. V shed 6 bases, J shed 6 bases, and the junction held 10 bases outside the gene matches. This CDR3 is CASSTRTSGGPGELFF. Written as DNA, the CDR3 is TGTGCCAGTAGCACGCGGACTAGCGGAGGACCCGGGGAGCTGTTTTTT.

The chain carries TRBV25-1 and TRBJ2-2, with 9 nucleotides matching TRBD1. Per the germline V gene, CDR1 is MGHDK and CDR2 is SYGVNS. This CDR3 region has 15 residues. Losses at the gene ends were 6 bases for V and 6 bases for J; bases not matched to a gene: 8. The CDR3 nucleotides read TGTGCCAGCAGGCCCGGGACAGGGTACTCCGGGGAGCTGTTTTTT. It encodes CASRPGTGYSGELFF.

DNA for the CDR3: TGTGCCAGCAGTGAAGAGTCCGGGAACTCCTACGAGCAGTACTTC. Amino acids: CASSEESGNSYEQYF. The rearrangement links TRBV2 to TRBJ2-7; D is perhaps TRBD2 (5 bases). The germline V gene has CDR1 SNHLY and CDR2 FYNNEI. The CDR3 contains 15 residues. With 1 base removed from V and 0 bases from J, the gap between germline ends came to 10 bases.

The rearrangement uses TRBV6-6 and TRBJ2-1; TRBD2 aligns across 7 bases. CDR1 is MNHNY, CDR2 SVGAGI, per germline (reference sequence). Unmatched junction bases numbered 5, after V lost 6 bases and J lost 3 bases. The CDR3 spans 14 residues. The CDR3: CASSVTSVYNEQFF. The CDR3 coding sequence is TGTGCCAGCAGCGTCACTAGCGTCTACAATGAGCAGTTCTTC.

The chain employs TRBV6-5 and TRBJ2-5, with TRBD1 matching over 10 bases. The CDR3 sequence is 14 residues long. CDR1 MNHEY and CDR2 SVGAGI come from the germline V gene. The junction had 6 bases not matched to a gene; V was cut back by 9 bases and J by 2 bases. CDR3 in amino acids: CASRQGAFQETQYF. The CDR3 bases are TGTGCCAGTCGACAGGGGGCCTTTCAAGAGACCCAGTACTTC.

The chain is built from TRBV28 and TRBJ2-5, with 8 bases aligning to TRBD2. CDR3 length: 13 residues. Germline trimming cut 7 bases from V and 6 bases from J; bases unmatched to any gene: 7. Germline-derived CDR1 and CDR2 are MDHEN and SYDVKM. CDR3 amino acids: CASNPGGQQTQYF. CDR3 nucleotides: TGTGCCAGCAACCCGGGGGGGCAACAGACCCAGTACTTC.

The gene calls are TRBV7-2 and TRBJ2-3, with 8 bases matching TRBD1. The trim removed 5 bases at V and 0 bases at J, leaving 4 bases unmatched. Germline V gene data show CDR1 as SGHTA and CDR2 as FQGNSA. This CDR3 spans 15 amino acids. In DNA form, the CDR3 reads TGTGCCAGCAGCCCGGGGACAGGTAGCACAGATACGCAGTATTTT. The encoded protein is CASSPGTGSTDTQYF.

This clone occurred a few times. This sequence joins TRBV28 and TRBJ1-3; the match to TRBD1 covers 7 bases. The CDR3 length is 15 residues. Germline CDR1 is MDHEN and CDR2 is SYDVKM. V shed 5 bases, J shed 2 bases, and the junction held 6 bases outside the gene matches. CDR3 DNA sequence: TGTGCCAGCAGTCTCTCGACAGGGACTGGAAACACCATATATTTT. This codes for CASSLSTGTGNTIYF.

The chain links TRBV19 to TRBJ1-2; maybe TRBD1 (5 bases). The CDR3 sequence is 14 residues long. The V end was cut by 6 bases, the J end by 8 bases, with 19 bases between. Germline CDR1 reads LNHDA; CDR2 reads SQIVND (reference sequence). CDR3 in DNA: TGTGCCAGTAGCCCCCTGGGAGGGACGGGGGGCTACACCTTC. This translates into CASSPLGGTGGYTF.

The V gene is TRBV27, the J gene TRBJ2-2, with D hard to call. Germline V gene data show CDR1 as MNHEY and CDR2 as SMNVEV (reference sequence). There are 13 residues in the CDR3. Trimming cost V 5 bases and J 6 bases, with 10 bases left between them. The CDR3 protein is CASSMSRSGELFF. In DNA, the CDR3 is TGTGCCAGCAGTATGTCCCGTTCCGGGGAGCTGTTTTTT.

This chain uses TRBV24-1 with TRBJ1-3; D might be TRBD1 (5 bases). Germline V CDR1 and CDR2: KGHDR, SFDVKD. The CDR3 sequence is 16 residues long. Between the trimmed V and J ends, which lost 2 bases and 7 bases, there was a span of 17 bases. The chain's CDR3 is CATSDSPRGGGNTIYF. The CDR3 DNA reads as TGTGCCACCAGTGATTCCCCGCGCGGGGGGGGTAACACCATATATTTT.

The chain links TRBV6-5 to TRBJ2-3; 9 bases line up with TRBD2. The germline V gene has CDR1 MNHEY and CDR2 SVGAGI. V shed 4 bases, J shed 5 bases, and the junction held 10 bases outside the gene matches. CDR3 length: 16 amino acids. The CDR3 DNA reads TGTGCCAGCAGTTCTCTTAGCGGGAGAAGAGGAGATACGCAGTATTTT. It translates to CASSSLSGRRGDTQYF.

This chain links TRBV2 with TRBJ2-1, with TRBD1 matching 11 bases. The CDR3 runs 15 residues. Unmatched junction bases numbered 12, after V lost 9 bases and J lost 8 bases. Germline CDR1 is SNHLY and CDR2 is FYNNEI. The CDR3 reads CASLRDRGYFDEQFF. The CDR3 DNA reads as TGTGCCAGTTTGCGGGACAGGGGGTATTTCGATGAGCAGTTCTTC.

This chain links TRBV28 with TRBJ1-5; 8 nucleotides agree with TRBD1. The CDR3 covers 13 residues. The junction had 2 bases not matched to a gene; V was cut back by 6 bases and J by 4 bases. CDR1 and CDR2 (germline): MDHEN, SYDVKM. The CDR3 DNA is TGTGCCAGCAGCCGGACAGGGAATCAGCCCCAGCATTTT. Translating it yields CASSRTGNQPQHF.

The gene calls are TRBV7-9 and TRBJ2-7, with TRBD2 matching 8 bases. Trimming at V came to 5 bases and at J to 3 bases, leaving 9 bases not matched to a gene. The germline V gene encodes CDR1 SEHNR and CDR2 FQNEAQ (reference sequence). The CDR3 sequence is 15 residues long. The CDR3 is CASSLGGGASYEQYF. The CDR3 coding sequence is TGTGCCAGCAGCCTCGGGGGGGGCGCGAGCTACGAGCAGTACTTC.

The chain joins TRBV10-3 to TRBJ2-7, with D perhaps TRBD2 (7 bases). Germline CDR1 ENHRY, CDR2 SYGVKD. Deletions cut 7 bases from V and 0 bases from J, with 10 bases between. The CDR3 runs 13 residues. The CDR3 sequence: CAIKAGASYEQYF. The DNA of the CDR3 is TGTGCCATCAAGGCGGGGGCCTCCTACGAGCAGTACTTC.

This chain uses TRBV7-2 with TRBJ1-2; D unresolved. The V end lost 1 base, the J end lost 8 bases, and 14 bases lay between the germline ends. This CDR3 is 14 amino acids long. The germline V gene has CDR1 SGHTA and CDR2 FQGNSA. CDR3 residues: CASSLVRNYGGYTF. As DNA, the CDR3 is TGTGCCAGCAGCTTAGTGCGGAACTATGGGGGCTACACCTTC. Filled out from reference TRBV7-2 and TRBJ1-2, the complete variable domain reads GAGVSQSPSNKVTEKGKDVELRCDPISGHTALYWYRQSLGQGLEFLIYFQGNSAPDKSGLPSDRFSAERTGGSVSTLTIQRTQQEDSAVYLCASSLVRNYGGYTFGSGTRLTVV.

On this clone itself: A junction boundary mismatches the germline segment, possibly from a read error. The V call is TRBV7-2, the J call TRBJ2-5; 9 nucleotides line up with TRBD1. This CDR3 has 12 amino acids. Germline V gene sequence: CDR1 SGHTA, CDR2 FQGNSA. CDR3 nucleotides: TGTGCCAGCAGCTTAGGTCTGGGACAGGGTGACTTC. Its translation is CASSLGLGQGDF.

The chain carries TRBV28 and TRBJ2-4; a weak D match, TRBD2 (6 bases). The V end lost 6 bases, the J end lost 7 bases, and 22 bases lay between the germline ends. The V gene's germline CDR1 is MDHEN and CDR2 SYDVKM. This CDR3 is built from 16 residues. The CDR3 nucleotides are TGTGCCAGCAGGAAGTCGGGACTCCGCCTAGAGAACATTCAGTACTTC. Its translation is CASRKSGLRLENIQYF.

The V and J genes are TRBV7-3 and TRBJ1-2; 7 positions match TRBD1. J was trimmed by 5 bases and V by 4 bases; bases with no gene match: 4. This CDR3 comprises 13 residues. From germline, CDR1 is SGHTA and CDR2 FQGTGA. The CDR3 reads CASSSRQGYGYTF. CDR3 nucleotides: TGTGCCAGCAGCTCGAGACAGGGTTATGGCTACACCTTC.

J is TRBJ2-7 and V is TRBV28; maybe TRBD2 (5 bases). The CDR3 has 13 residues. Deletions cut 7 bases from V and 2 bases from J, with 12 bases between. Germline assignment: CDR1 MDHEN and CDR2 SYDVKM. CDR3 sequence reads: CASMAGRPYEQYF. DNA for the CDR3: TGTGCCAGCATGGCGGGCCGGCCCTACGAGCAGTACTTC.

This sequence joins TRBV4-1 and TRBJ2-3, with 8 bases that match TRBD2. The CDR3 has 14 amino acids. Germline CDR1 is MGHRA and CDR2 is YSYEKL. V trimming: 1 base; J trimming: 5 bases; junction bases outside the gene matches: 2. In DNA, the CDR3 is TGCGCCAGCAGCCAAGTTAGCGGGAAAGATACGCAGTATTTT. It yields the protein CASSQVSGKDTQYF.

The rearrangement joins TRBV19 to TRBJ2-3; D perhaps matches TRBD2 (5 bases). The V end was cut by 3 bases, the J end by 6 bases, with 19 bases between. This CDR3 has 16 amino acids. Per the germline V gene, CDR1 is LNHDA and CDR2 is SQIVND (reference sequence). CDR3 nucleotide sequence: TGTGCCAGTAGTATGGGGTACCGGGCCGGGATGGATACGCAGTATTTT. As protein: CASSMGYRAGMDTQYF.

The J gene is TRBJ1-2, the V gene TRBV18; D is possibly TRBD1 (6 bases). The germline V gene encodes CDR1 KGHSH and CDR2 LQKENI. V lost 3 bases and J 8 bases, leaving 16 bases between the germline ends. The CDR3 loop spans 14 amino acids. CDR3 region: CASSPEGEGQGYTF. CDR3 sequence (DNA): TGTGCCAGCTCACCCGAGGGGGAGGGTCAAGGCTACACCTTC.

The chain has TRBV7-2 and TRBJ2-3, with 14 bases lining up with TRBD2. This CDR3 contains 18 residues. J gave up 4 bases and V 5 bases, and 11 bases lay outside the gene matches. Germline V gene sequence: CDR1 SGHTA, CDR2 FQGNSA. This CDR3 is CASSPNKGLAGVADTQYF. The CDR3, as DNA: TGTGCCAGCAGCCCTAACAAGGGACTAGCGGGAGTGGCAGATACGCAGTATTTT.

The chain carries TRBV6-1 and TRBJ1-3; the match to TRBD1 covers 8 bases. Trimming at V came to 1 base and at J to 8 bases, leaving 10 bases not matched to a gene. The CDR3 loop spans 16 amino acids. Germline CDR1 and CDR2: MNHNS and SASEGT. The CDR3 protein is CASSEGVRQGRYTIYF. CDR3 bases: TGTGCCAGCAGTGAAGGGGTTAGACAGGGGAGATACACCATATATTTT.

The chain links TRBV28 to TRBJ2-7, with 7 bases aligning to TRBD1. V lost 3 bases, J lost 5 bases, and 22 bases stayed unmatched. This CDR3 region has 19 residues. Germline V gives CDR1 MDHEN, CDR2 SYDVKM. The DNA for the CDR3 is TGTGCCAGCAGTTTTCAGACCAGAATCACACCGGGACAGCGCGACGAGCAGTACTTC. Translation gives CASSFQTRITPGQRDEQYF.

This chain connects TRBV28 to TRBJ2-7, with D possibly matching TRBD1 (5 bases). V was pared by 5 bases and J by 5 bases, with 16 bases between. The CDR3 contains 14 residues. CDR1 MDHEN and CDR2 SYDVKM come from the germline V gene. CDR3 in amino acids: CASSLSAGPDEQYF. The CDR3 DNA reads as TGTGCCAGCAGTCTATCGGCAGGGCCGGACGAGCAGTACTTC.